Shown below are 22 T cell receptor beta chains from a single sample sequenced in a study of post-analysis software for immune sequencing data. Study-level findings and limits: The five TRBV segments detected at higher frequency in patients than in controls included TRBV5-6, TRBV5-1 and TRBV20-1.

Every TCR beta cDNA library bore unique molecular identifiers. Each CDR3 protein gets one entry after TCRdb re-called the PCR reads with MiXCR. The sample contains about 460,000 distinct CDR3 sequences, approximately 45% of which appear only once. Antigens for these TCRs are unknown. The sample was blood. The receptors derive from a girl between 10 and 17 years old with multiple sclerosis.

This chain joins TRBV29-1 and TRBJ2-7; possible D gene TRBD1, 7 bases. The germline CDR1 and CDR2 sequences are SQVTM and ANQGSEA. The CDR3 runs to 13 residues. Between the trimmed V and J ends, which lost 6 bases and 2 bases, there was a span of 14 bases. The CDR3 DNA sequence: TGCAGCGTCATCGGGGGACAGACCTACGAGCAGTACTTC. Translation gives CSVIGGQTYEQYF.

The chain combines TRBV28 with TRBJ2-5; D is unclear. The tail of the sequence fits TRBJ2-7 better, so the J call may be wrong. This CDR3 contains 11 residues. CDR1 and CDR2 from the germline V gene are MDHEN and SYDVKM. The chain's CDR3 is CASSFVDEQYF. CDR3 bases: TGTGCCAGCAGTTTCGTCGACGAGCAGTACTTC.

The chain employs TRBV14 and TRBJ2-1, with D perhaps TRBD2 (6 bases). V lost 1 base and J lost 9, with 10 bases in between. Germline V lookup: CDR1 SGHDN, CDR2 FVKESK. This CDR3 contains 13 residues. For the CDR3, the DNA is TGTGCCAGCAGCCAAGTTCTGGGGGGTGAGCAGTTCTTC. The encoded protein is CASSQVLGGEQFF.

This chain joins TRBV7-8 and TRBJ2-3, with 13 bases fitting TRBD2. The CDR3 runs to 15 residues. Losses at the gene ends were 4 bases for V and 4 bases for J; bases not matched to a gene: 2. The germline gives CDR1 SGHVS, CDR2 FQNEAQ. Here the CDR3 reads CASSSGTSGADTQYF. DNA for the CDR3: TGTGCCAGCAGCTCGGGGACTAGCGGGGCAGATACGCAGTATTTT.

The chain employs TRBV7-2 and TRBJ2-7; D is unresolved. The V and J ends lost 2 bases and 2 bases respectively, with 16 bases between them. This CDR3 has 16 amino acids. In germline, CDR1 is SGHTA, CDR2 FQGNSA. CDR3 residues: CASSLLGSTQTYEQYF. CDR3 in DNA: TGTGCCAGCAGCTTATTGGGGTCCACACAAACCTACGAGCAGTACTTC.

This clonotype showed up just a few times. The chain recombines TRBV24-1 with TRBJ2-5; D is ambiguous. V lost 4 bases and J 6 bases, leaving 14 bases between the germline ends. CDR1 and CDR2 (germline): KGHDR, SFDVKD. The CDR3 runs 14 residues. This CDR3 reads CATSDSSELKTQYF. DNA for the CDR3: TGTGCCACCAGTGACTCCAGTGAGTTAAAGACCCAGTACTTC.

Only a few counts were recorded for this clonotype. The V gene is TRBV4-2, the J gene TRBJ2-2; D might be TRBD2 (6 bases). The CDR3 sequence is 12 residues long. The germline V gene has CDR1 LGHNA and CDR2 YNFKEQ. V was clipped by 10 bases and J by 2 bases, with 8 bases between them. CDR3: CATGGNTGELFF. The CDR3 DNA is TGTGCCACCGGGGGAAACACCGGGGAGCTGTTTTTT.

This clonotype was counted ten times or more. The rearrangement uses TRBV27 and TRBJ2-1; 9 bases are a match to TRBD1. The ends lost 2 bases at V and 11 bases at J; junction bases unmatched: 7. Germline loops: CDR1 MNHEY, CDR2 SMNVEV (reference sequence). The length of the CDR3 is 14 residues. The CDR3 DNA reads TGTGCCAGCAGTTTAATAGGGACAGGGAAACAGCAGTTCTTC. It is translated as CASSLIGTGKQQFF.

The chain carries TRBV12-3 or TRBV12-4 and TRBJ2-3; unclear D gene. The CDR3 covers 11 residues. Trimming cost V 7 bases and J 2 bases, with 4 bases left between them. CDR3 in amino acids: CASIVTDTQYF. For the CDR3, the DNA is TGTGCCAGCATCGTCACAGATACGCAGTATTTT.

V is TRBV28 and J is TRBJ1-2; D is possibly TRBD1 (5 bases). The CDR3 runs 13 residues. Per germline, CDR1 MDHEN and CDR2 SYDVKM. V was trimmed by 7 bases and J by 4 bases, leaving 13 bases between them. CDR3 nucleotide sequence: TGTGCCAGCACTCCCGGGGCTGCCTATGGCTACACCTTC. Amino acid sequence: CASTPGAAYGYTF.

In this sample, this clonotype turned up a few times. The CDR3 DNA reads TGCGCCAGCAGCTTGGGGCAGGGAAAACTCAAAAACATTCAGTACTTC. Its translation is CASSLGQGKLKNIQYF. The chain has TRBV5-1 and TRBJ2-4; tentatively, D is TRBD1 (5 bases). The germline V and J ends were trimmed by 0 bases and 3 bases, with 13 bases remaining between them. There are 16 residues in the CDR3. The V gene's germline CDR1 is SGHRS and CDR2 YFSETQ. The full variable domain, completed using reference TRBV5-1 and TRBJ2-4, is KAGVTQTPRYLIKTRGQQVTLSCSPISGHRSVSWYQQTPGQGLQFLFEYFSETQRNKGNFPGRFSGRQFSNSRSEMNVSTLELGDSALYLCASSLGQGKLKNIQYFGAGTRLSVL.

The rearrangement links TRBV7-9 to TRBJ2-5, with D perhaps TRBD1 (5 bases). This CDR3 has 15 amino acids. Germline V gene data show CDR1 as SEHNR and CDR2 as FQNEAQ (reference sequence). V shed 5 bases and J shed 5 bases, with 18 bases lying between them. The CDR3 sequence: CASSPRVFRRETQYF. DNA of the CDR3: TGTGCCAGCAGCCCCAGGGTCTTTAGAAGGGAGACCCAGTACTTC.

This clonotype was detected only a few times. The chain recombines TRBV28 with TRBJ1-5; no clear D. Trimming cost V 2 bases and J 1 base, with 12 bases left between them. This CDR3 spans 16 amino acids. Germline loops: CDR1 MDHEN, CDR2 SYDVKM. CDR3 DNA: TGTGCCAGCAGTTTAATGGACGGTTTAAGCAATCAGCCCCAGCATTTT. Translating gives CASSLMDGLSNQPQHF.

This chain joins TRBV5-1 and TRBJ2-1; TRBD2 is a possible D gene (5 bases). CDR1 SGHRS and CDR2 YFSETQ come from the germline V gene. CDR3 size: 15 residues. Trimming stripped 1 base from V and 8 bases from J, with 16 bases between. CDR3 nucleotides: TGCGCCAGCAGCTTGCCGTTCCCCCTGAGGGATGAGCAGTTCTTC. This codes for CASSLPFPLRDEQFF.

The chain links TRBV29-1 to TRBJ2-7; D may match TRBD1 or TRBD2 (5 bases each). The CDR3 totals 12 residues. CDR1 and CDR2 (germline): SQVTM, ANQGSEA. V shed 7 bases and J shed 6 bases, with 16 bases lying between them. CDR3 protein: CSGGTDFSEQYF. CDR3 nucleotide sequence: TGCAGCGGGGGGACGGATTTTTCCGAGCAGTACTTC.

This clonotype has just a few counts. The V gene is TRBV7-9, the J gene TRBJ2-1, with 8 bases identical to TRBD2. Germline CDR1 reads SEHNR; CDR2 reads FQNEAQ (reference sequence). Trimming at V came to 0 bases and at J to 8 bases, leaving 6 bases not matched to a gene. The CDR3 runs 15 residues. The CDR3 spells CASSLALAEGDEQFF. As DNA, the CDR3 is TGTGCCAGCAGCTTAGCACTAGCGGAGGGGGATGAGCAGTTCTTC.

This chain connects TRBV9 to TRBJ2-6, with 14 bases identical to TRBD2. Germline CDR1 is SGDLS and CDR2 is YYNGEE. J was trimmed by 2 bases and V by 2 bases; bases with no gene match: 3. This CDR3 contains 18 residues. CDR3 sequence (DNA): TGTGCCAGCAGCGTCGGGACTAGCGGGAGAGCTGGGGCCAACGTCCTGACTTTC. It yields the protein CASSVGTSGRAGANVLTF.

This sequence joins TRBV28 and TRBJ2-7; tentative D call: TRBD1 (7 bases). The length of the CDR3 is 14 residues. In germline, CDR1 is MDHEN, CDR2 SYDVKM. The V gene lost 8 bases and the J gene lost 4 bases, with 18 bases spanning the gap. The DNA of the CDR3 is TGTGCCAGCGGGTTGGAGGGGGCTAAATACGAGCAGTACTTC. Protein: CASGLEGAKYEQYF.

This clonotype was found a few times. This rearrangement joins TRBV20-1 to TRBJ2-7, with D tentatively TRBD2 (6 bases). Germline CDR1 and CDR2: DFQATT and SNEGSKA (reference sequence). The V and J ends lost 6 bases and 0 bases respectively, with 15 bases between them. The CDR3 is made up of 14 amino acids. CDR3 nucleotide sequence: TGCAGTGCCCCATCTCGGGACTTCTCCTACGAGCAGTACTTC. Protein: CSAPSRDFSYEQYF.

This clonotype occurred a few times. This sequence joins TRBV3-1 and TRBJ2-3; the match to TRBD2 covers 8 bases. V shed 3 bases and J 3 bases; nucleotides not matched to a gene: 8. CDR3 size: 16 residues. Germline loops: CDR1 LGHDT, CDR2 YNNKEL (reference sequence). CDR3 loop: CASSQGGRRGTDTQYF. CDR3 coding DNA: TGTGCCAGCAGCCAGGGCGGGAGGAGAGGGACAGATACGCAGTATTTT.

The chain is built from TRBV7-2 and TRBJ2-3; 7 nucleotides agree with TRBD2. The CDR3 loop spans 18 amino acids. Trimming at V came to 5 bases and at J to 3 bases, leaving 17 bases not matched to a gene. Germline-derived CDR1 and CDR2 are SGHTA and FQGNSA. CDR3 loop: CASSLRWAGDGGTDTQYF. For the CDR3, the DNA is TGTGCCAGCAGCCTACGGTGGGCGGGAGACGGGGGGACAGATACGCAGTATTTT. Based on the CDR3 plus reference TRBV7-2 and TRBJ2-3, the full variable domain is GAGVSQSPSNKVTEKGKDVELRCDPISGHTALYWYRQSLGQGLEFLIYFQGNSAPDKSGLPSDRFSAERTGGSVSTLTIQRTQQEDSAVYLCASSLRWAGDGGTDTQYFGPGTRLTVL.

This clonotype has more than one count but fewer than ten. This chain uses TRBV9 with TRBJ2-7, with D tentatively TRBD2 (6 bases). The closer fit of TRBJ2-5 to the DNA end suggests the J call may be wrong. The CDR3 spans 15 residues. CDR1 and CDR2 from the germline V gene are SGDLS and YYNGEE. CDR3 sequence (DNA): TGTGCCAGCAGCCTAACGACGGGAGAGGAGGAGACCCAGTACTTC. Translated: CASSLTTGEEETQYF.